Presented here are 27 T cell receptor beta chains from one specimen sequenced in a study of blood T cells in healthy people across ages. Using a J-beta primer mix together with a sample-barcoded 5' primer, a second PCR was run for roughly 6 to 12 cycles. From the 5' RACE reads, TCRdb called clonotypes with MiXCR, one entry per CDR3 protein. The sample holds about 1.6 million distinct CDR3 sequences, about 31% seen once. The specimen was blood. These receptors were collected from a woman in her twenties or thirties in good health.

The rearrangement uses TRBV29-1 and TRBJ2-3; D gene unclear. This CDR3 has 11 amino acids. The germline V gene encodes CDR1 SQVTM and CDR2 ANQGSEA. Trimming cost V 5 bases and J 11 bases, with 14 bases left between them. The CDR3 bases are TGCAGCGTTTTGGGTAATCTTGAGCAGTATTTT. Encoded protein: CSVLGNLEQYF.

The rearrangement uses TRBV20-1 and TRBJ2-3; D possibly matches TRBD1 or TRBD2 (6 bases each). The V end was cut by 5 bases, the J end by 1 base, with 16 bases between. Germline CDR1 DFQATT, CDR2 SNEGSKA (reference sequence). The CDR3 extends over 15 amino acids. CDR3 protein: CSAWEGGSGTDTQYF. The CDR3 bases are TGCAGTGCTTGGGAAGGGGGGTCGGGCACAGATACGCAGTATTTT.

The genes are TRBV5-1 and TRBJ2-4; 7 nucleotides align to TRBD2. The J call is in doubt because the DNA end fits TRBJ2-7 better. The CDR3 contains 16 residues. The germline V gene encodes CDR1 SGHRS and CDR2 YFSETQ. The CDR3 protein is CASSLAGGLGLYEQYF. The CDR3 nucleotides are TGCGCCAGCAGCTTGGCCGGAGGACTAGGTCTTTACGAGCAGTACTTC.

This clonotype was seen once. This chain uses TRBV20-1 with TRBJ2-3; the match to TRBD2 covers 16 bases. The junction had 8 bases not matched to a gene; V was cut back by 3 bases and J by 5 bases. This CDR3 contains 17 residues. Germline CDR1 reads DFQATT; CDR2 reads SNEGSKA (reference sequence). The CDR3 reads CSARGTSGGAGRDTQYF. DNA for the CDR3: TGCAGTGCTAGGGGGACTAGCGGGGGGGCCGGTAGAGATACGCAGTATTTT.

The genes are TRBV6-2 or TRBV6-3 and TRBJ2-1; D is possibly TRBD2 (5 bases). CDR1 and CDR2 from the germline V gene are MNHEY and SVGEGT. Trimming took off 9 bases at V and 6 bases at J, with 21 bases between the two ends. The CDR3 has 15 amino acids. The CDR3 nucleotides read TGTGCCAGTCACTACAGAGGGCCTACTTTCAATGAGCAGTTCTTC. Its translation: CASHYRGPTFNEQFF.

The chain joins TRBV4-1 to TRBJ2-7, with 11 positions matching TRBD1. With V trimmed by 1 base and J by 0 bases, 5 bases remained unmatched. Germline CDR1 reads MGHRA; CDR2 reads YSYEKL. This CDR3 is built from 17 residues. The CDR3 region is CASSQAGGTGGSYEQYF. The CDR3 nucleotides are TGCGCCAGCAGCCAAGCGGGCGGGACAGGGGGCTCCTACGAGCAGTACTTC.

In DNA form, the CDR3 reads TGTGCCACCTGGGCCCCCCACTTT. This gives the protein CATWAPHF. The chain uses TRBV6-4 and TRBJ1-6; D unclear. The length of the CDR3 is 8 residues. Germline V gene lookup returns CDR1 MRHNA and CDR2 SNTAGT. The V end was cut by 10 bases, the J end by 18 bases, with 10 bases between.

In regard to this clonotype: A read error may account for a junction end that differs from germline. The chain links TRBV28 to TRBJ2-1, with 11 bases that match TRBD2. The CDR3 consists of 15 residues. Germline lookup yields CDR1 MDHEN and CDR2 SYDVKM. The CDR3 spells CAGRLGLADYNEQFF. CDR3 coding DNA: TGTGCCGGCAGACTGGGACTAGCGGACTACAATGAGCAGTTCTTC.

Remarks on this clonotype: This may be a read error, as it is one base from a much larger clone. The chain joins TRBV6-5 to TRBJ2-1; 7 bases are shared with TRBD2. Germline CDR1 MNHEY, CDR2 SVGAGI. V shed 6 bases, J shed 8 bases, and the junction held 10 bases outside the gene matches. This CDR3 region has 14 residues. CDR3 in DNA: TGTGCCAGCAGAAGGGACGGGAGGTCCGATGAGCAGTTCTTC. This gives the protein CASRRDGRSDEQFF.

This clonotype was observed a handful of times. The CDR3 sequence is CASSYSGGEVGYGYTF. Written as DNA, the CDR3 is TGTGCCAGCAGTTACTCGGGGGGAGAGGTGGGCTATGGCTACACCTTC. V usage is TRBV6-5 and J usage is TRBJ1-2; D may be TRBD1 (5 bases). The CDR3 covers 16 residues. Trimming took 0 bases from V and 4 from J, leaving 15 bases between them. Germline V gives CDR1 MNHEY, CDR2 SVGAGI.

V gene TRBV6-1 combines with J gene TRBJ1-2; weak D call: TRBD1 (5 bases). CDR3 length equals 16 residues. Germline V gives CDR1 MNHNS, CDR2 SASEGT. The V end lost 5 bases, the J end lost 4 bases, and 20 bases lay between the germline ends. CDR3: CASSQGVPGAFYGYTF. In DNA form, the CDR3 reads TGTGCCAGCAGTCAAGGGGTTCCGGGAGCCTTCTATGGCTACACCTTC.

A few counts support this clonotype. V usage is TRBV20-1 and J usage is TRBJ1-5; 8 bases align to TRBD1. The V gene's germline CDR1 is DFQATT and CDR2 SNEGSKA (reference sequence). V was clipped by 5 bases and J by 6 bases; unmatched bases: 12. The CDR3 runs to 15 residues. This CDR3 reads CSAGLSRGQGQPQHF. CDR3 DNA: TGCAGTGCTGGGTTAAGTAGAGGACAGGGTCAGCCCCAGCATTTT.

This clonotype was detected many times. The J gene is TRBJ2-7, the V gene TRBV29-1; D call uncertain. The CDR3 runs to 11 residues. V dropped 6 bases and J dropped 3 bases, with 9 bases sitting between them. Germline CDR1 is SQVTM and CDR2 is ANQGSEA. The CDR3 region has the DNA TGCAGCGTGGGCCTGAACTACGAGCAGTACTTC. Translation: CSVGLNYEQYF.

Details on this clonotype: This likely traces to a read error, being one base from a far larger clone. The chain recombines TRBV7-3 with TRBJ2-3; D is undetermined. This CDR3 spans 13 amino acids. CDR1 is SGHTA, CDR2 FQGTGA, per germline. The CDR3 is CASSLTLTDAQYF. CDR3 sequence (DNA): TGTGCCAGCAGCTTAACCCTCACAGATGCGCAGTATTTT.

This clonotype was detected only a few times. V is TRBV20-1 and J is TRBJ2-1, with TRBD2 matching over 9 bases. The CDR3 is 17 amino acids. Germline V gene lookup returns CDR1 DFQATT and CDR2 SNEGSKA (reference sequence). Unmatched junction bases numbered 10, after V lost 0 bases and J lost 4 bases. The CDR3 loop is CSARERRGLATYNEQFF. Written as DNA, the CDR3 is TGCAGTGCTAGAGAACGGCGGGGACTAGCAACTTACAATGAGCAGTTCTTC.

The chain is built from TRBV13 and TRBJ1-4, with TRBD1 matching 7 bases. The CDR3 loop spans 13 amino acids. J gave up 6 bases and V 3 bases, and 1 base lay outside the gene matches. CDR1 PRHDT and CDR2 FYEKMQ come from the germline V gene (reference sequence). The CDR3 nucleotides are TGTGCCAGCAGCTTCGACAGGGATGAAAAACTGTTTTTT. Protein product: CASSFDRDEKLFF.

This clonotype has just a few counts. CDR3 protein: CASSLAGRKREQYF. CDR3 sequence (DNA): TGTGCCAGCAGCTTAGCCGGGAGAAAGCGCGAGCAGTACTTC. V gene TRBV7-2 combines with J gene TRBJ2-7; D possibly corresponds to TRBD2 (6 bases). CDR3 length: 14 residues. V was pared by 0 bases and J by 6 bases, with 12 bases between. Per germline, CDR1 SGHTA and CDR2 FQGNSA.

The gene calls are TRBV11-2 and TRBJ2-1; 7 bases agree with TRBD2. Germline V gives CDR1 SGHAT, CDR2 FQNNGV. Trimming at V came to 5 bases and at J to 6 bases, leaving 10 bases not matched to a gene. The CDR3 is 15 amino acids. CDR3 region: CASSELMGGTNEQFF. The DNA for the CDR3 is TGTGCCAGCAGCGAGCTAATGGGGGGGACCAATGAGCAGTTCTTC.

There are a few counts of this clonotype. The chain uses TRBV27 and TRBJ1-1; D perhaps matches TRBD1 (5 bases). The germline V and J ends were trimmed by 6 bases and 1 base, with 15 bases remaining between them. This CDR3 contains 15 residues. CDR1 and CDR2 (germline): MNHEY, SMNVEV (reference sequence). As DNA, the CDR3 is TGTGCCAGCAGACGGGGGTCGAGGGGGAACACTGAAGCTTTCTTT. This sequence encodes CASRRGSRGNTEAFF.

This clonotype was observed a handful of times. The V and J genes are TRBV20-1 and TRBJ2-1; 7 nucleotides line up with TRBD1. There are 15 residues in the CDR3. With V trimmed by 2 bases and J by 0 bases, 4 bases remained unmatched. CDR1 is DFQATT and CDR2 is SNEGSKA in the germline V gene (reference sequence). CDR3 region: CSARPRDSSYNEQFF. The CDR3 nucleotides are TGCAGTGCTAGACCCCGGGACAGCTCCTACAATGAGCAGTTCTTC.

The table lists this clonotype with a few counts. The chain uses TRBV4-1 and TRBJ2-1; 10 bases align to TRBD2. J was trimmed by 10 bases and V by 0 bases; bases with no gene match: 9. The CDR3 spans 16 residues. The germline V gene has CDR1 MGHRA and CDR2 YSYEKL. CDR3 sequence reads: CASSQESGGAFSEQFF. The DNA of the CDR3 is TGCGCCAGCAGCCAAGAAAGCGGGGGGGCCTTTTCCGAGCAGTTCTTC.

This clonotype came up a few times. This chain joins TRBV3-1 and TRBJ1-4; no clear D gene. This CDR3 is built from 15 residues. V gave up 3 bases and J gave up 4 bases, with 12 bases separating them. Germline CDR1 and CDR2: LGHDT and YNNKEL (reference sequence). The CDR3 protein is CASSHVTGVNEKLFF. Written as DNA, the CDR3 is TGTGCCAGCAGCCATGTCACCGGGGTTAATGAAAAACTGTTTTTT.

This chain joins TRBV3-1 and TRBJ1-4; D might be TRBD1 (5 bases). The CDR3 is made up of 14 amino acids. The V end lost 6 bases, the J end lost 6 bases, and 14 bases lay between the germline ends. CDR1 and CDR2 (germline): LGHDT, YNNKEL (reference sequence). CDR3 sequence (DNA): TGTGCCAGCAGGCGTCCCGGGACGGATGAAAAACTGTTTTTT. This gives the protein CASRRPGTDEKLFF.

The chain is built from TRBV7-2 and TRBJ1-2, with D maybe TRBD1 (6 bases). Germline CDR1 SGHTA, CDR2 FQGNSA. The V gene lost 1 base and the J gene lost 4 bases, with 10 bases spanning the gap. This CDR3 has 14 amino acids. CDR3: CASSLGQDFYGYTF. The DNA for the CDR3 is TGTGCCAGCAGCTTAGGACAGGACTTCTATGGCTACACCTTC. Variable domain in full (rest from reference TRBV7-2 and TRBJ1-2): GAGVSQSPSNKVTEKGKDVELRCDPISGHTALYWYRQSLGQGLEFLIYFQGNSAPDKSGLPSDRFSAERTGGSVSTLTIQRTQQEDSAVYLCASSLGQDFYGYTFGSGTRLTVV.

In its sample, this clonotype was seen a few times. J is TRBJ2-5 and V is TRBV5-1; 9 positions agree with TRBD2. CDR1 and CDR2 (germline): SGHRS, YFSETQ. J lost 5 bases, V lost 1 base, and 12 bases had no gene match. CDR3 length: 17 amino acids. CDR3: CASSLFASGVSEETQYF. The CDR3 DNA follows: TGCGCCAGCAGCTTGTTCGCTAGCGGGGTGAGTGAGGAGACCCAGTACTTC.

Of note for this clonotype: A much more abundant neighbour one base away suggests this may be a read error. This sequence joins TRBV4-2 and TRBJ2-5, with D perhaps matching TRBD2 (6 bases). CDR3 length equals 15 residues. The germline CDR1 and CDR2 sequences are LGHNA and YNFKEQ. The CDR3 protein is CTSSQELGGSGTQYF. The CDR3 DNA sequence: TGTACCAGCAGCCAAGAATTAGGAGGGTCTGGGACCCAGTACTTC.

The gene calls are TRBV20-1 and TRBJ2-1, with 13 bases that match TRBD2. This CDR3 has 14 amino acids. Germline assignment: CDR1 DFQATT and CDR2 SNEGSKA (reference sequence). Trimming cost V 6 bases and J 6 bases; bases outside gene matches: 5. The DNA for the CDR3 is TGCAGTGCGAAGGGACTAGCGGGGACCAATGAGCAGTTCTTC. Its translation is CSAKGLAGTNEQFF.